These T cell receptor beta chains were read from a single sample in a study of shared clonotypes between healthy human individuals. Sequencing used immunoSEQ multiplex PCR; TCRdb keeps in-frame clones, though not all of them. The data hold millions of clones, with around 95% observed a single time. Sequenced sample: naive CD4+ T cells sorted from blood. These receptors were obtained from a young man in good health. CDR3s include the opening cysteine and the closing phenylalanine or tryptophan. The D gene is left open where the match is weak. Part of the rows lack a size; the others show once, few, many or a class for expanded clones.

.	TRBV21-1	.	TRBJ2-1	CASSKWATSGSLCNEQFF	TGTGCCAGCAGCAAATGGGCGACTAGCGGGAGTCTTTGTAATGAGCAGTTCTTC
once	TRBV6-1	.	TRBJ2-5	CASSAGGWETQYF	TGTGCCAGCAGTGCAGGGGGGTGGGAGACCCAGTACTTC
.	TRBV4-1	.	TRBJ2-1	CASVGDKLNNEQFF	TGCGCCAGCGTCGGGGACAAACTAAACAATGAGCAGTTCTTC
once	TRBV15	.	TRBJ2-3	CATSRVFSTDTQYF	TGTGCCACCAGCAGAGTCTTTAGCACAGATACGCAGTATTTT
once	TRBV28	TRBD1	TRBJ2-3	CASSTPNRGGADTQYF	TGTGCCAGCAGTACACCCAATCGAGGGGGCGCAGATACGCAGTATTTT
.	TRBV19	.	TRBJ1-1	CASSMVERAFF	TGTGCCAGTAGTATGGTCGAGAGAGCTTTCTTT
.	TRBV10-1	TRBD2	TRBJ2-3	CASSEGWASGNTDTQYF	TGCGCCAGCAGTGAAGGTTGGGCTAGCGGGAACACAGATACGCAGTATTTT
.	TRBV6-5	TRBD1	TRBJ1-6	CASSYQPGQGLTLHF	TGTGCCAGCAGTTACCAACCGGGACAGGGATTAACCCTCCACTTT
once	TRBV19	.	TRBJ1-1	CASTAMRKITEAFF	TGTGCCAGTACCGCAATGAGGAAGATCACTGAAGCTTTCTTT
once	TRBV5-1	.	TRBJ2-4	CASSFGTAKNIQYF	TGCGCCAGCAGCTTTGGGACAGCCAAAAACATTCAGTACTTC
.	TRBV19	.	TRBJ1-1	CASSIDRTAYEAFF	TGTGCCAGTAGTATAGATAGGACAGCCTATGAAGCTTTCTTT
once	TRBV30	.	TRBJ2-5	CAWRQGVQTQYF	TGTGCCTGGAGACAGGGTGTACAGACCCAGTACTTC
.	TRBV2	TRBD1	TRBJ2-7	CASSGTGGREQYF	TGTGCCAGCAGCGGGACAGGGGGCCGAGAGCAGTACTTC
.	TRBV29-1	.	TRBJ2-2	CSVHIGGGTGELFF	TGCAGCGTCCACATTGGGGGCGGCACCGGGGAGCTGTTTTTT
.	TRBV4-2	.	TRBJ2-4	CASSLDGIAKNIQYF	TGTGCCAGCAGCTTGGATGGGATAGCCAAAAACATTCAGTACTTC
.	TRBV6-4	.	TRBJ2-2	CASSAPGSTGELFF	TGTGCCAGCAGTGCCCCAGGGTCGACCGGGGAGCTGTTTTTT
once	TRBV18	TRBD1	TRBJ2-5	CASSRDREETQYF	TGTGCCAGCTCACGGGACAGGGAAGAGACCCAGTACTTC
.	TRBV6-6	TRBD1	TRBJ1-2	CASSYPGQGDYGYTF	TGTGCCAGCAGTTACCCGGGGCAGGGGGACTATGGCTACACCTTC
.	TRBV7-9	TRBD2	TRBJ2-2	CASSPSGYTGELFF	TGTGCCAGCAGCCCTAGCGGCTACACCGGGGAGCTGTTTTTT
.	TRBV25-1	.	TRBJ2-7	CASSESTGHYEQYF	TGTGCCAGCAGTGAATCTACAGGCCACTACGAGCAGTACTTC
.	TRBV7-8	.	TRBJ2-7	CASSPSPSYEQYF	TGTGCCAGCAGCCCGAGCCCCTCCTACGAGCAGTACTTC
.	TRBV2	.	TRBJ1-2	CASSEMGNYGYTF	TGTGCCAGCAGTGAAATGGGGAACTATGGCTACACCTTC
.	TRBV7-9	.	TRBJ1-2	CASSLSLPEGYTF	TGTGCCAGCAGTTTGTCCCTGCCTGAGGGCTACACCTTC
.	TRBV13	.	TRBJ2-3	CASSSSTDTQYF	TGTGCCAGCAGCTCGTCCACAGATACGCAGTATTTT
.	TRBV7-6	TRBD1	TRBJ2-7	CASSSSGQGISEQYF	TGTGCCAGCAGCTCTTCGGGACAGGGGATATCCGAGCAGTACTTC
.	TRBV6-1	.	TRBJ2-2	CASSEGVTGELFF	TGTGCCAGCAGTGAAGGGGTCACCGGGGAGCTGTTTTTT
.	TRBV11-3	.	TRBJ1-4	CASSSTPSPKLFF	TGTGCCAGCAGCTCGACCCCGTCACCCAAACTGTTTTTT
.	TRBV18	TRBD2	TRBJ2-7	CASSPGSGSYEQYF	TGTGCCAGCTCACCGGGTAGCGGGAGCTACGAGCAGTACTTC
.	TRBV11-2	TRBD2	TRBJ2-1	CASSLTSVYNEQFF	TGTGCCAGCAGCTTGACTAGCGTCTACAATGAGCAGTTCTTC
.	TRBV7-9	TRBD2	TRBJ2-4	CASSWEGAKNIQYF	TGTGCCAGCAGCTGGGAGGGGGCCAAAAACATTCAGTACTTC
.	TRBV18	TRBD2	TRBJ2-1	CASSPPAGGPRNDEQFF	TGTGCCAGCTCACCACCGGCGGGAGGGCCGCGTAACGATGAGCAGTTCTTC
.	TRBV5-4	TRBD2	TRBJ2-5	CASSLPGTNKETQYF	TGTGCCAGCAGCTTACCCGGGACTAACAAAGAGACCCAGTACTTC
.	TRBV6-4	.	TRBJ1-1	CASSVGTTTEAFF	TGTGCCAGCAGTGTTGGGACTACTACTGAAGCTTTCTTT
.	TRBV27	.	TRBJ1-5	CASSPRVGGSYSNQPQHF	TGTGCCAGCAGTCCCAGGGTCGGGGGGAGTTATAGCAATCAGCCCCAGCATTTT
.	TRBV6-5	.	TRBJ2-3	CASRGTALGDTQYF	TGTGCCAGCAGGGGGACCGCCCTTGGGGATACGCAGTATTTT
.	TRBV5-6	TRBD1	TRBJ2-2	CASSLRDSGSSGELFF	TGTGCCAGCAGCCTCCGGGACAGTGGTAGCTCCGGGGAGCTGTTTTTT